This T cell receptor beta chain was recovered during a study of cytomegalovirus exposure and HLA in healthy donors. General study results and limits: Many donors shared some public TCRs, even though most TCR sequences were rare. The study labeled fewer than 200 TCR beta chains cytomegalovirus-associated.

The germline V gene encodes CDR1 SGHAT and CDR2 FQNNGV. Trimming at V came to 5 bases and at J to 2 bases, leaving 3 bases not matched to a gene. This CDR3 comprises 14 residues. Method: immunoSEQ multiplex PCR; TCRdb's copy keeps in-frame clones and lacks some. Of about 160,000 clones listed, around four fifths are singletons. For this clone: Its matching antigen is unknown.

The sequence was collected from a man aged 25-45 years in good health and CMV-seropositive. The sample taken for sequencing was PBMCs. The genes are TRBV11-2 and TRBJ2-7; 10 bases fit TRBD2. CDR3: CASSLGLATYEQYF. The CDR3 DNA reads as TGTGCCAGCAGCCTGGGACTAGCGACCTACGAGCAGTACTTC.